These 16 T cell receptor beta chains were all obtained from the same sample, sequenced in a study of identical twins. MiXCR, applied by TCRdb to the 5' RACE reads, yields one record per CDR3 protein. The sample includes some 500,000 distinct CDR3 sequences, approximately 22% of them seen just once. The sample also formed part of further work on T cells expressing NK-cell markers.

Sequenced sample: CD4+ T cells sorted from blood. The receptors were gathered from a woman younger than 35 in good health.

This clonotype was seen a few times. The chain links TRBV11-2 to TRBJ2-2; TRBD1 aligns across 8 bases. Unmatched junction bases numbered 9, after V lost 2 bases and J lost 7 bases. Germline lookup yields CDR1 SGHAT and CDR2 FQNNGV. The CDR3 sequence is 16 residues long. CDR3 coding DNA: TGTGCCAGCAGCTTAATGCGCCAGGGGGCGATCGGGGAGCTGTTTTTT. Residues: CASSLMRQGAIGELFF.

The chain combines TRBV7-9 with TRBJ2-7; 9 bases fit TRBD1. The V gene end was trimmed by 4 bases and the J gene end by 6 bases; junction bases not matched to a gene: 10. This CDR3 has 15 amino acids. CDR1 is SEHNR, CDR2 FQNEAQ, per germline (reference sequence). The CDR3, as DNA: TGTGCCAGCAGCTCACCACGGACAGGGGAACGCGAGCAGTACTTC. Translating it yields CASSSPRTGEREQYF.

Only a few counts were recorded for this clonotype. The chain links TRBV20-1 to TRBJ2-1; 7 nucleotides agree with TRBD2. CDR1 and CDR2 (germline): DFQATT, SNEGSKA (reference sequence). The CDR3 loop spans 16 amino acids. Losses at the gene ends were 4 bases for V and 3 bases for J; bases not matched to a gene: 12. For the CDR3, the DNA is TGCAGTGCTAACCACAATGGAGCGGGGATCTACAATGAGCAGTTCTTC. Translated, it gives CSANHNGAGIYNEQFF.

This chain uses TRBV9 with TRBJ2-2; perhaps TRBD1 as D (5 bases). Trimming removed 0 bases at V and 6 bases at J, with 9 bases between. The CDR3 is made up of 14 amino acids. Germline V gene lookup returns CDR1 SGDLS and CDR2 YYNGEE. The CDR3 DNA is TGTGCCAGCAGCGTAGAGGGGTATTCCGGGGAGCTGTTTTTT. Translating it yields CASSVEGYSGELFF. Drawing the rest from reference TRBV9 and TRBJ2-2, the complete variable domain is DSGVTQTPKHLITATGQRVTLRCSPRSGDLSVYWYQQSLDQGLQFLIQYYNGEERAKGNILERFSAQQFPDLHSELNLSSLELGDSALYFCASSVEGYSGELFFGEGSRLTVL.

V gene TRBV15 combines with J gene TRBJ2-7; D unresolved. The ends were cut back, 1 base at V and 2 bases at J, with 12 bases in the middle. Germline loops: CDR1 LNHNV, CDR2 YYDKDF (reference sequence). CDR3 length equals 15 residues. The DNA for the CDR3 is TGTGCCACCAGCAGAGGCAGGCTTACGGCCTACGAGCAGTACTTC. This translates into CATSRGRLTAYEQYF.

The chain uses TRBV15 and TRBJ1-2; 9 bases line up with TRBD1. This CDR3 has 18 residues. The junction had 21 bases not matched to a gene; V was cut back by 7 bases and J by 6 bases. Germline V gene lookup returns CDR1 LNHNV and CDR2 YYDKDF (reference sequence). The CDR3 is CATTYSGNRGRYRDGYTF. CDR3 bases: TGTGCCACCACTTATTCCGGGAACAGGGGGCGATACCGGGATGGCTACACCTTC.

This clonotype was detected a few times. The chain joins TRBV7-2 to TRBJ2-7; 10 nucleotides agree with TRBD2. Germline assignment: CDR1 SGHTA and CDR2 FQGNSA. Trimming removed 1 base from V and 3 bases from J; junction bases left unmatched: 3. The length of the CDR3 is 15 residues. The CDR3 region is CASSLVAGGNYEQYF. CDR3 bases: TGTGCCAGCAGCTTAGTAGCGGGGGGAAACTACGAGCAGTACTTC.

There are a few counts of this clonotype. The chain combines TRBV4-1 with TRBJ1-4, with D perhaps TRBD1 (5 bases). The CDR3 is made up of 14 amino acids. Deletions cut 0 bases from V and 10 bases from J, with 12 bases between. The germline V gene has CDR1 MGHRA and CDR2 YSYEKL. CDR3 sequence reads: CASSQEGTGPKLFF. The DNA for the CDR3 is TGCGCCAGCAGCCAAGAAGGGACTGGACCAAAACTGTTTTTT.

A few counts support this clonotype. The chain links TRBV29-1 to TRBJ1-1; D remains unclear. Trimming left V 1 base short and J 4 bases short, with 7 bases between. Per germline, CDR1 SQVTM and CDR2 ANQGSEA. This CDR3 is built from 12 residues. The CDR3 sequence: CSVEGGGTEAFF. DNA of the CDR3: TGCAGCGTTGAAGGCGGTGGCACTGAAGCTTTCTTT. Variable domain in full (rest from reference TRBV29-1 and TRBJ1-1): SAVISQKPSRDICQRGTSLTIQCQVDSQVTMMFWYRQQPGQSLTLIATANQGSEATYESGFVIDKFPISRPNLTFSTLTVSNMSPEDSSIYLCSVEGGGTEAFFGQGTRLTVV.

J is TRBJ1-2 and V is TRBV7-2, with TRBD1 matching 10 bases. Trimming at V came to 7 bases and at J to 8 bases, leaving 10 bases not matched to a gene. The CDR3 has 14 residues. Germline values: CDR1 SGHTA, CDR2 FQGNSA. The CDR3 nucleotides are TGTGCCAGCACCTCGGACAGGGGGTTCAAGGGCTACACCTTC. Translation gives CASTSDRGFKGYTF.

The chain couples TRBV20-1 to TRBJ2-3; possibly TRBD1 for D (6 bases). V gave up 5 bases and J gave up 0 bases, with 12 bases separating them. This CDR3 region has 14 residues. Germline CDR1 reads DFQATT; CDR2 reads SNEGSKA (reference sequence). The DNA for the CDR3 is TGCAGTGCTGACAGGCCGGGAAGCACAGATACGCAGTATTTT. Its protein is CSADRPGSTDTQYF.

The chain joins TRBV6-5 to TRBJ1-1; tentatively, D is TRBD1 (5 bases). The germline V and J ends were trimmed by 6 bases and 3 bases, with 17 bases remaining between them. Germline-derived CDR1 and CDR2 are MNHEY and SVGAGI. The CDR3 has 15 amino acids. This chain's CDR3 is CASSYGALADTEAFF. For the CDR3, the DNA is TGTGCCAGCAGCTACGGGGCTCTAGCGGACACTGAAGCTTTCTTT.

This clonotype turned up a few times. This chain connects TRBV27 to TRBJ1-1, with no clear D. Germline CDR1 MNHEY, CDR2 SMNVEV (reference sequence). Trimming shortened V by 3 bases and J by 5 bases, and 10 bases separated the two germline ends. The CDR3 has 13 residues. Written as DNA, the CDR3 is TGTGCCAGCAGTTTGGTTCCGAGGACTGAAGCTTTCTTT. It specifies CASSLVPRTEAFF.

The chain couples TRBV11-2 to TRBJ2-7; 12 bases match TRBD2. The CDR3 covers 16 residues. V was pared by 3 bases and J by 7 bases, with 10 bases of the junction left unmatched. CDR1 and CDR2 from the germline V gene are SGHAT and FQNNGV. CDR3 region: CASSLARTSGTREQYF. CDR3 nucleotides: TGTGCCAGCAGCTTGGCCCGGACTAGCGGGACTAGGGAGCAGTACTTC.

This clonotype was detected only a few times. The rearrangement links TRBV5-6 to TRBJ1-2, with D perhaps matching TRBD1 (5 bases). The germline V gene encodes CDR1 SGHDT and CDR2 YYEEEE. V was shortened by 2 bases and J by 7 bases, with 12 bases between the two germline ends. The CDR3 contains 13 residues. The CDR3 DNA is TGTGCCAGCAGCTTCGGGCAGGGCCTTGGCTACACCTTC. It codes for CASSFGQGLGYTF. Drawing the rest from reference TRBV5-6 and TRBJ1-2, the complete variable domain is DAGVTQSPTHLIKTRGQQVTLRCSPKSGHDTVSWYQQALGQGPQFIFQYYEEEERQRGNFPDRFSGHQFPNYSSELNVNALLLGDSALYLCASSFGQGLGYTFGSGTRLTVV.

This clonotype has just a few counts. The chain links TRBV10-3 to TRBJ2-1; D is perhaps TRBD2 (5 bases). This CDR3 contains 13 residues. Germline assignment: CDR1 ENHRY and CDR2 SYGVKD. Trimming took 8 bases from V and 4 from J, leaving 12 bases between them. The CDR3 spells CAIGGSGYNEQFF. CDR3 DNA: TGTGCCATCGGCGGGTCGGGGTACAATGAGCAGTTCTTC.